What follows are 20 T cell receptor beta chains derived from one specimen sequenced in a study of blood T cell repertoires in COVID-19. This table comes from immunoSEQ multiplex PCR, and its TCRdb copy is limited to in-frame clones, with some not included. The sample contains about 34,000 clones, approximately 89% of which appear only once. Material for sequencing was peripheral blood. These receptors came from a man aged 55-75 years with active COVID-19.

The chain carries TRBV24-1 and TRBJ2-1, with 14 positions matching TRBD2. CDR1 and CDR2 (germline): KGHDR, SFDVKD. V lost 4 bases to trimming and J lost 8 bases; unmatched junction nucleotides: 6. The CDR3 contains 16 residues. CDR3 nucleotides: TGTGCCACCAGTGACCTGACTAGCGGGAGGGCCTATGAGCAGTTCTTC. Translation: CATSDLTSGRAYEQFF.

This clone was counted once. This chain joins TRBV6-5 and TRBJ1-1, with 9 bases aligning to TRBD1. The V segment lost 5 bases and the J segment 5 bases; nucleotides outside the gene matches: 6. Germline-derived CDR1 and CDR2 are MNHEY and SVGAGI. The CDR3 sequence is 14 residues long. The DNA for the CDR3 is TGTGCCAGCAGTCCCCACAGGGGGCCGACTGAAGCTTTCTTT. Its protein is CASSPHRGPTEAFF.

The gene calls are TRBV6-5 and TRBJ2-3, with D possibly matching TRBD2 (5 bases). V dropped 7 bases and J dropped 6 bases, with 17 bases sitting between them. The CDR3 runs 14 residues. The germline CDR1 and CDR2 sequences are MNHEY and SVGAGI. The CDR3 protein is CASIGGGLSDTQYF. The CDR3 DNA follows: TGTGCCAGCATAGGAGGTGGGCTTTCCGATACGCAGTATTTT.

V usage is TRBV21-1 and J usage is TRBJ2-7; TRBD2, as called in the table, went unchecked against the DNA. TRBV21-1 represents a pseudogene. The CDR3 contains 17 residues. The CDR3 DNA sequence: TGTGCCAGCAGCAAATGCAGACTAGCGGTTCCCTCCTACGAGCAGTACTTC. It translates to CASSKCRLAVPSYEQYF.

The V and J genes are TRBV10-3 and TRBJ2-7; 7 bases are a match to TRBD2. Germline V gives CDR1 ENHRY, CDR2 SYGVKD. CDR3 length equals 14 residues. J lost 2 bases, V lost 11 bases, and 12 bases had no gene match. DNA of the CDR3: TGTGCCGTCGCGTCCGGGGAGGGCGCCTACGAGCAGTACTTC. Its protein is CAVASGEGAYEQYF.

The rearrangement uses TRBV3-1 (or the pseudogene TRBV3-2) and TRBJ2-6; D ambiguous. The V gene lost 10 bases and the J gene lost 0 bases, with 4 bases spanning the gap. Germline V gene lookup returns CDR1 LGHDT and CDR2 YNNKEL (reference sequence). The CDR3 is 12 residues long. As DNA, the CDR3 is TGTGCCACCCTCTCTGGGGCCAACGTCCTGACTTTC. This translates into CATLSGANVLTF.

Here the CDR3 DNA reads TGTGCCAGCAGCCTCTCCGGGACACTGAATCAGCCCCAGCATTTT. Translation gives CASSLSGTLNQPQHF. The V call is TRBV3-1 (or the pseudogene TRBV3-2), the J call TRBJ1-5, with D perhaps matching TRBD1 (6 bases). The V gene's germline CDR1 is LGHDT and CDR2 YNNKEL (reference sequence). V lost 4 bases, J lost 4 bases, and 14 bases lay in between. The CDR3 consists of 15 residues.

The chain combines TRBV6-5 with TRBJ2-7, with TRBD1 identical over 7 bases. The CDR3 runs 16 residues. Trimming took 2 bases from V and 1 from J; bases not matched to a gene: 8. Germline CDR1 MNHEY, CDR2 SVGAGI. CDR3 nucleotides: TGTGCCAGCAGTTACGGGAGCGTGGGACAGTCCTACGAGCAGTACTTC. Residues: CASSYGSVGQSYEQYF.

The chain uses TRBV19 and TRBJ2-7, with 8 bases aligning to TRBD2. Germline V gene data show CDR1 as LNHDA and CDR2 as SQIVND (reference sequence). Trimming removed 7 bases from V and 1 base from J; junction bases left unmatched: 6. The CDR3 totals 14 residues. CDR3 sequence (DNA): TGTGCCAGTAAGTCCGGGACTAGTTCCTACGAGCAGTACTTC. Translated: CASKSGTSSYEQYF.

This chain links TRBV11-3 with TRBJ2-1; D is possibly TRBD1 (5 bases). Per the germline V gene, CDR1 is SGHNT and CDR2 is YENEEA. V shed 3 bases and J shed 0 bases, with 12 bases lying between them. The CDR3 has 16 amino acids. The CDR3 DNA reads as TGTGCCAGCAGCTTGGGGCGGACGAGCTCCTACAATGAGCAGTTCTTC. This encodes CASSLGRTSSYNEQFF.

J is TRBJ2-1 and V is TRBV6-5; 15 nucleotides agree with TRBD2. CDR1 and CDR2 (germline): MNHEY, SVGAGI. The V gene end was trimmed by 5 bases and the J gene end by 8 bases; junction bases not matched to a gene: 4. This CDR3 has 15 amino acids. The CDR3 DNA follows: TGTGCCAGCAGTAGAGGACTAGCGGGAGGGGATGAGCAGTTCTTC. Its protein product is CASSRGLAGGDEQFF.

This rearrangement joins TRBV5-1 to TRBJ2-3; TRBD2 might be the D (6 bases). Per germline, CDR1 SGHRS and CDR2 YFSETQ. This CDR3 region has 14 residues. The ends were cut back, 6 bases at V and 3 bases at J, with 14 bases in the middle. CDR3 nucleotide sequence: TGCGCCAGCACCTTTCGGGGGAGTACAGATACGCAGTATTTT. Amino acids: CASTFRGSTDTQYF.

V usage is TRBV5-4 and J usage is TRBJ2-5; tentatively, D is TRBD2 (5 bases). Germline V gives CDR1 SGHNT, CDR2 YYREEE (reference sequence). This CDR3 is built from 14 residues. V lost 3 bases, J lost 4 bases, and 13 bases lay in between. The DNA for the CDR3 is TGTGCCAGCAGCTACTCTAGTCGGGGAGAGACCCAGTACTTC. It is translated as CASSYSSRGETQYF.

The chain uses TRBV12-3 or TRBV12-4 and TRBJ2-7; D unclear. V lost 5 bases to trimming and J lost 4 bases, with 9 bases between them. The length of the CDR3 is 12 residues. CDR3 region: CASSEPRYEQYF. Written as DNA, the CDR3 is TGTGCCAGCAGTGAACCTAGATACGAGCAGTACTTC.

The chain joins TRBV4-1 to TRBJ2-7; a possible D gene is TRBD2 (5 bases). The length of the CDR3 is 19 residues. The V end was cut by 1 base, the J end by 1 base, with 23 bases between. Germline V CDR1 and CDR2: MGHRA, YSYEKL. CDR3 DNA: TGCGCCAGCAGCCAAGCGCCTAGCCTCCCCACACTCCAATCCTACGAGCAGTACTTC. Translated: CASSQAPSLPTLQSYEQYF.

The chain recombines TRBV5-4 with TRBJ2-3, with TRBD2 identical over 7 bases. The junction had 2 bases not matched to a gene; V was cut back by 4 bases and J by 3 bases. Germline V gene data show CDR1 as SGHNT and CDR2 as YYREEE (reference sequence). CDR3 length equals 13 residues. The CDR3 reads CASSRDYTDTQYF. The CDR3 bases are TGTGCCAGCAGCCGGGACTATACAGATACGCAGTATTTT.

This clone is a singleton in its sample. The V gene is TRBV24-1, the J gene TRBJ2-1; 8 nucleotides line up with TRBD2. The CDR3 is 15 amino acids. Unmatched junction bases numbered 7, after V lost 4 bases and J lost 6 bases. Germline V gene data show CDR1 as KGHDR and CDR2 as SFDVKD. The DNA of the CDR3 is TGTGCCACCAGTGACCAAGCGGGAGCGCCCAATGAGCAGTTCTTC. This sequence encodes CATSDQAGAPNEQFF.

V gene TRBV24-1 combines with J gene TRBJ1-2; unclear D gene. This CDR3 spans 19 amino acids. Trimming cost V 7 bases and J 8 bases, with 34 bases left between them. Germline V gene data show CDR1 as KGHDR and CDR2 as SFDVKD. The DNA for the CDR3 is TGTGCCACCAGACCCCATGGCTTCCCCCCTCCCAGAGGGTTGGGCGGCTACACCTTC. Translation: CATRPHGFPPPRGLGGYTF.

The chain joins TRBV6-5 to TRBJ2-7; 9 bases are shared with TRBD2. The CDR3 has 16 residues. Germline values: CDR1 MNHEY, CDR2 SVGAGI. V lost 4 bases and J lost 0; bases outside the gene matches: 7. CDR3 region: CASSWGGSGSSYEQYF. Here the CDR3 DNA reads TGTGCCAGCAGTTGGGGGGGTAGCGGGAGCTCCTACGAGCAGTACTTC.

The chain joins TRBV4-2 to TRBJ2-1; D is undetermined. Trimming left V 0 bases short and J 5 bases short, with 8 bases between. The CDR3 has 14 amino acids. CDR1 is LGHNA, CDR2 YNFKEQ, per germline. The DNA for the CDR3 is TGTGCCAGCAGCCAAGATATCCCGGACAATGAGCAGTTCTTC. Its translation is CASSQDIPDNEQFF.